The clone carrying this TCR beta chain appeared a few times. Its antigen is still unknown. Trimming pared 0 bases from V and 4 bases from J, leaving 6 bases between. The germline V gene encodes CDR1 SGHRS and CDR2 YFSETQ. The CDR3 is 13 residues long. The data stem from a study of T cell responses to AZD1222 COVID-19 vaccine. Study findings and constraints: Only after the peak T cell response were repertoires sampled. The donor cohort was predominantly white British with a female majority, and clonal diversity may have been underestimated. Dominant CD4 TCR responses targeted spike regions 160-218 and 743-854. Nearly half of spike-specific TCRs reportedly target variant regions that are unmutated in the B.1.351 and B.1.1.7 variants.

Clones were read by immunoSEQ multiplex PCR, and TCRdb kept only the in-frame ones, dropping some. The table includes about 140,000 clones, approximately 84% detected once. This receptor was obtained from an adult in good health. This chain links TRBV5-1 with TRBJ2-3; weak D call: TRBD2 (6 bases). This specimen consisted of peripheral blood, obtained on day 0 of AZD1222 vaccination. Here the CDR3 reads CASSLGGADTQYF. The CDR3 coding sequence is TGCGCCAGCAGCTTGGGGGGGGCAGATACGCAGTATTTT.